Each of the 7 T cell receptor beta chains below was sequenced from the same sample in a study of blood T cell repertoires in COVID-19. Clones were sequenced by immunoSEQ multiplex PCR, and TCRdb holds only the in-frame ones, with some missing. The data show over 250,000 clones, around 90% seen once. Sequences were obtained from peripheral blood. Source of these receptors: a man over 45 with acute or convalescent COVID-19.

In this sample, this clone turned up once. The rearrangement uses TRBV2 and TRBJ1-4; tentative D call: TRBD1 (5 bases). This CDR3 is 13 amino acids long. V was pared by 8 bases and J by 1 base, with 8 bases between. Germline assignment: CDR1 SNHLY and CDR2 FYNNEI. Here the CDR3 reads CASQTETNEKLFF. CDR3 nucleotides: TGTGCCAGCCAGACAGAAACTAATGAAAAACTGTTTTTT.

This clone has just one count. The gene calls are TRBV2 and TRBJ1-5; 10 bases align to TRBD1. CDR3 length equals 14 residues. The V segment lost 8 bases and the J segment 5 bases; nucleotides outside the gene matches: 6. In germline, CDR1 is SNHLY, CDR2 FYNNEI. In DNA form, the CDR3 reads TGTGCCAGCGGGGACAGGGGTTTGCATCAGCCCCAGCATTTT. It specifies CASGDRGLHQPQHF.

The sample holds one count of this clone. CDR3 DNA sequence: TGTGCCTGGAGTGGGGGGGGAAACTATGGCTACACCTTC. Translation gives CAWSGGGNYGYTF. V gene TRBV30 combines with J gene TRBJ1-2; weak D call: TRBD1 (5 bases). The CDR3 runs to 13 residues. V gave up 1 base and J gave up 2 bases, with 8 bases separating them. Per germline, CDR1 GTSNPN and CDR2 SVGIG (reference sequence).

In nucleotides, the CDR3 is TGTGCCAGCAGCTTTGGGGCGCAGTATGGCTACACCTTC. Translation gives CASSFGAQYGYTF. The chain links TRBV5-4 to TRBJ1-2, with a tentative D call TRBD1 (5 bases). V was trimmed by 2 bases and J by 5 bases, leaving 10 bases between them. CDR1 is SGHNT, CDR2 YYREEE, per germline (reference sequence). This CDR3 has 13 amino acids.

The chain joins TRBV30 to TRBJ2-7; TRBD2 is a possible D gene (7 bases). The CDR3 consists of 13 residues. Trimming removed 1 base from V and 2 bases from J, with 9 bases in between. Germline V lookup: CDR1 GTSNPN, CDR2 SVGIG (reference sequence). The CDR3 DNA follows: TGTGCCTGGAGTGGGGGGGGCACCTACGAGCAGTACTTC. Translating gives CAWSGGGTYEQYF.

The V and J genes are TRBV4-1 and TRBJ1-1; D is unclear. This CDR3 is built from 15 residues. V lost 0 bases and J lost 5, with 13 bases in between. Germline CDR1 reads MGHRA; CDR2 reads YSYEKL. The chain's CDR3 is CASSQDGMRGTEAFF. The DNA of the CDR3 is TGCGCCAGCAGCCAAGATGGCATGAGAGGGACTGAAGCTTTCTTT.

The chain recombines TRBV12-3 or TRBV12-4 with TRBJ2-3; the D gene is possibly TRBD2 (5 bases). The CDR3 is 12 residues long. Trimming shortened V by 7 bases and J by 6 bases, and 11 bases separated the two germline ends. The CDR3 here is CASNPQRDTQYF. CDR3 nucleotides: TGTGCCAGCAACCCTCAGCGGGATACGCAGTATTTT.